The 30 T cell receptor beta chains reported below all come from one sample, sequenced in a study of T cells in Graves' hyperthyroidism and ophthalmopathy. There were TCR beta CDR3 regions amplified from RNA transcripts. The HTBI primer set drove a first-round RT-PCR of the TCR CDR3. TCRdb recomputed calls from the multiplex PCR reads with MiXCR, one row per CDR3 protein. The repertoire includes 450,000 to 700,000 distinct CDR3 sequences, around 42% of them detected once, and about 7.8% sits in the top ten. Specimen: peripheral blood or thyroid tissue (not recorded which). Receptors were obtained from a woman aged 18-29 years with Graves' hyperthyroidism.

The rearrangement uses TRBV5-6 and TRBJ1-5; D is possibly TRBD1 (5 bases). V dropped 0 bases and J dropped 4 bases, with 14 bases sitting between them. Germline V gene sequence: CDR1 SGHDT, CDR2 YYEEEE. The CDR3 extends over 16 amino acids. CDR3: CASSLAGWLENQPQHF. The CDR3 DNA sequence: TGTGCCAGCAGCTTGGCAGGGTGGTTAGAAAATCAGCCCCAGCATTTT.

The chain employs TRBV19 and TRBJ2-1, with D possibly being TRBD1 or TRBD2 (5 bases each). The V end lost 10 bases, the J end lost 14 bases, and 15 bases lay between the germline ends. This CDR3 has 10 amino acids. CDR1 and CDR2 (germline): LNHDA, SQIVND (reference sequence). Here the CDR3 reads CAKPGPQKFF. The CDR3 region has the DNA TGTGCCAAACCGGGACCCCAAAAGTTCTTC.

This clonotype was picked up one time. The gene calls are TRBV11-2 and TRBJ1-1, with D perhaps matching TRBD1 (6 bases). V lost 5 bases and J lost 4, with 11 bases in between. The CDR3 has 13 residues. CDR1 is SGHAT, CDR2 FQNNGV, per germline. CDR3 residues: CASSGGALTEAFF. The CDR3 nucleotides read TGTGCCAGCAGCGGGGGGGCACTCACTGAAGCTTTCTTT.

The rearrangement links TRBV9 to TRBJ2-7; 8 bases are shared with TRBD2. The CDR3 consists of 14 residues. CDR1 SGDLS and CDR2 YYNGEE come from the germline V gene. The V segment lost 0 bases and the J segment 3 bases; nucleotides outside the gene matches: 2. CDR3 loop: CASSVAGGYYEQYF. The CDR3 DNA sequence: TGTGCCAGCAGCGTAGCGGGGGGGTACTACGAGCAGTACTTC.

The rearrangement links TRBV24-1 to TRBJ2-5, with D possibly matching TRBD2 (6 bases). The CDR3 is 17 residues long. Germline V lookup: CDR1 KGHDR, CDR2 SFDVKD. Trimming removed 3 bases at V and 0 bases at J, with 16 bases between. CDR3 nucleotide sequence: TGTGCCACCAGTGATCATCGGTCAGGGAGGTACCAAGAGACCCAGTACTTC. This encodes CATSDHRSGRYQETQYF.

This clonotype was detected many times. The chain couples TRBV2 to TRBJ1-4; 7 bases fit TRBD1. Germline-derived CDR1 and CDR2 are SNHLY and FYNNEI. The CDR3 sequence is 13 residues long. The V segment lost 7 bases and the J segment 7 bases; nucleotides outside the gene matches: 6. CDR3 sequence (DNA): TGTGCCAGCAACCGGGACAGAGGTGAAAAACTGTTTTTT. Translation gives CASNRDRGEKLFF. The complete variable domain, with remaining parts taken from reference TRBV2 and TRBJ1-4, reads EPEVTQTPSHQVTQMGQEVILRCVPISNHLYFYWYRQILGQKVEFLVSFYNNEISEKSEIFDDQFSVERPDGSNFTLKIRSTKLEDSAMYFCASNRDRGEKLFFGSGTQLSVL.

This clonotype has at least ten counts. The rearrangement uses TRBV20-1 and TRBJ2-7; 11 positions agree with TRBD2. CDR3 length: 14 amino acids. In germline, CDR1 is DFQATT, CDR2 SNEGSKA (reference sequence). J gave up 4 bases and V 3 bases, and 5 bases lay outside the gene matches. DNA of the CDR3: TGCAGTGCTAGGGCTCTAGCGGGAGGTTACGAGCAGTACTTC. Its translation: CSARALAGGYEQYF.

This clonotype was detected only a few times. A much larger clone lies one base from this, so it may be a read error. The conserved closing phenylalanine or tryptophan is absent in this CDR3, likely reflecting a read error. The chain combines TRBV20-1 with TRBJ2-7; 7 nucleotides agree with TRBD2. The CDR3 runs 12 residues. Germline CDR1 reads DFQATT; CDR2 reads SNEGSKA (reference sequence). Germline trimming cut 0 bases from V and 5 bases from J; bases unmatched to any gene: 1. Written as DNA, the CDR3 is TGCAGTGCTAGAGAGGGGGGGGACGAGCAGTACCTC. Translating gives CSAREGGDEQYL.

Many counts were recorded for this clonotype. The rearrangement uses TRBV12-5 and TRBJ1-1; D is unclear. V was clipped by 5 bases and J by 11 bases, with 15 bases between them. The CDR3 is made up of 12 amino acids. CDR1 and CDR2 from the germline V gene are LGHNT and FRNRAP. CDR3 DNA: TGTGCTAGTGGTCCCATAGGTGACCGCGCTTTCTTT. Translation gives CASGPIGDRAFF.

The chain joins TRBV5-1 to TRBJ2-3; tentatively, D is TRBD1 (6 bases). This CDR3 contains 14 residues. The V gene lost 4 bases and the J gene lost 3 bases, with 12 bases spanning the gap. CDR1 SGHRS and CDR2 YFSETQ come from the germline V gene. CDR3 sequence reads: CASSAQGTTDTQYF. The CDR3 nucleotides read TGCGCCAGCAGCGCCCAGGGGACAACAGATACGCAGTATTTT.

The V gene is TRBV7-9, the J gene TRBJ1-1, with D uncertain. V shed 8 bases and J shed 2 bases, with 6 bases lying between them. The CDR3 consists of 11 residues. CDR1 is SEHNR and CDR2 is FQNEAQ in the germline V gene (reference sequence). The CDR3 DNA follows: TGTGCCAGCCGGGATAACACTGAAGCTTTCTTT. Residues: CASRDNTEAFF.

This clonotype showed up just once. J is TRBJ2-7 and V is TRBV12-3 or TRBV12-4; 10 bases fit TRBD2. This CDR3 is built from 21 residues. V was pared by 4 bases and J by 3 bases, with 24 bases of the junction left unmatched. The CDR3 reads CASSYSINETGLGLANYEQYF. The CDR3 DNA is TGTGCCAGCAGTTACTCGATAAATGAGACAGGACTGGGACTAGCGAACTACGAGCAGTACTTC.

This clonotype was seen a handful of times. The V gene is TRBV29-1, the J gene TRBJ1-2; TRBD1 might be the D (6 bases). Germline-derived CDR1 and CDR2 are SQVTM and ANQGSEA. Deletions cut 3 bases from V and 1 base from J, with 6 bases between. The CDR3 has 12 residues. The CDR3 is CSVEGHNYGYTF. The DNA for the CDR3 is TGCAGCGTTGAGGGACATAACTATGGCTACACCTTC.

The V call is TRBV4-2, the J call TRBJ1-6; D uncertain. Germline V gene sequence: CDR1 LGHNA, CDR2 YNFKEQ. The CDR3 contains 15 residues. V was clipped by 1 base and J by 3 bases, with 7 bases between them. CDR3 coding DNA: TGTGCCAGCAGCCAAGGGAGAAACTATAATTCACCCCTCCACTTT. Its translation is CASSQGRNYNSPLHF.

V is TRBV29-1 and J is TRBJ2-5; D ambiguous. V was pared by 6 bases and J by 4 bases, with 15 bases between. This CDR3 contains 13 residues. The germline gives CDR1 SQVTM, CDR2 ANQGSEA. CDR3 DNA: TGCAGCGTGCGCCGGCCGGATGCAGAGACCCAGTACTTC. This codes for CSVRRPDAETQYF.

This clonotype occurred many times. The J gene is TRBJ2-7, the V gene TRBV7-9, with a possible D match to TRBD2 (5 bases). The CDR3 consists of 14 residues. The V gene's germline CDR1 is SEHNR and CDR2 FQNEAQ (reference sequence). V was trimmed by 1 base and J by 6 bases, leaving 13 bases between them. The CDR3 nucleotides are TGTGCCAGCAGCTTAGTAGTCGGGAATGCCGAGCAGTACTTC. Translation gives CASSLVVGNAEQYF. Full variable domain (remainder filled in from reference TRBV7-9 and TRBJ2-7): DTGVSQNPRHKITKRGQNVTFRCDPISEHNRLYWYRQTLGQGPEFLTYFQNEAQLEKSRLLSDRFSAERPKGSFSTLEIQRTEQGDSAMYLCASSLVVGNAEQYFGPGTRLTVT.

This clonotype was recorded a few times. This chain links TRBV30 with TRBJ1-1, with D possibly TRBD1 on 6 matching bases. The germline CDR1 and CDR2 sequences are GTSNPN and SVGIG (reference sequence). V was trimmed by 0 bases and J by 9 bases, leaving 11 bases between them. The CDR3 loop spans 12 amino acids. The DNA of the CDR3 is TGTGCCTGGAGTGTGCCCGGGACAAAAGCTTTCTTT. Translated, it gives CAWSVPGTKAFF.

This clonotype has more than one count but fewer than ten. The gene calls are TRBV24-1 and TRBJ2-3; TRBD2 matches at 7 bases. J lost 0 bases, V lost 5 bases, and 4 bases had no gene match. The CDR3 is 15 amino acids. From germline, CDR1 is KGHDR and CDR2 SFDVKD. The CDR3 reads CATSGKAGSTDTQYF. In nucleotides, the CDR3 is TGTGCCACCAGTGGCAAAGCGGGAAGCACAGATACGCAGTATTTT.

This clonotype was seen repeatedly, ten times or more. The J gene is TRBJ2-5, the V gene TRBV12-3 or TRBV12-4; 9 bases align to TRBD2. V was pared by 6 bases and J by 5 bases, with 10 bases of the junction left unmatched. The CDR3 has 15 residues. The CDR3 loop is CASRQGGRALETQYF. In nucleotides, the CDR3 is TGTGCCAGCAGACAGGGCGGGAGGGCCTTGGAGACCCAGTACTTC.

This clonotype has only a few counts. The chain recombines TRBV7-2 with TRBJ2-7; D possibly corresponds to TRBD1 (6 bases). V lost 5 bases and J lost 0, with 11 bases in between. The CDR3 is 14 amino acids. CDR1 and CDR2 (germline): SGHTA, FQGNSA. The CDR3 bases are TGTGCCAGCAGCCAAGGGGGAGTCTCCTACGAGCAGTACTTC. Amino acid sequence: CASSQGGVSYEQYF.

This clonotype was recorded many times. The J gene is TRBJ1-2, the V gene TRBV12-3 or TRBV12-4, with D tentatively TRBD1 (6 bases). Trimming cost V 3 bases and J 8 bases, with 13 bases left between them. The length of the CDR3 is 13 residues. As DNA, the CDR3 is TGTGCCAGCAGTTTCAACAGGGAGGGAGGCTACACCTTC. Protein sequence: CASSFNREGGYTF.

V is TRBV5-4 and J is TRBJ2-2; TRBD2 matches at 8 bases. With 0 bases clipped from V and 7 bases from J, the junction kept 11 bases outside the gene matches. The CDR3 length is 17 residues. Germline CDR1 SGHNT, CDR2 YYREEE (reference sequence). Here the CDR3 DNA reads TGTGCCAGCAGCTTGGGGTTCAGCGGGAGTGGGATCGGGGAGCTGTTTTTT. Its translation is CASSLGFSGSGIGELFF. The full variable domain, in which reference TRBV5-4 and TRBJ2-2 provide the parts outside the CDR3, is ETGVTQSPTHLIKTRGQQVTLRCSSQSGHNTVSWYQQALGQGPQFIFQYYREEENGRGNFPPRFSGLQFPNYSSELNVNALELDDSALYLCASSLGFSGSGIGELFFGEGSRLTVL.

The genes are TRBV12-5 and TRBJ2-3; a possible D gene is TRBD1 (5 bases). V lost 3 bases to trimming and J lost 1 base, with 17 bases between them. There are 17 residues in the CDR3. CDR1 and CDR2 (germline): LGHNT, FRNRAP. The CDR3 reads CASGFPSRQLRTDTQYF. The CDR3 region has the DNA TGTGCTAGTGGTTTTCCGTCGAGACAGCTCCGCACAGATACGCAGTATTTT. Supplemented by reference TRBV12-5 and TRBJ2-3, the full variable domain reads DARVTQTPRHKVTEMGQEVTMRCQPILGHNTVFWYRQTMMQGLELLAYFRNRAPLDDSGMPKDRFSAEMPDATLATLKIQPSEPRDSAVYFCASGFPSRQLRTDTQYFGPGTRLTVL.

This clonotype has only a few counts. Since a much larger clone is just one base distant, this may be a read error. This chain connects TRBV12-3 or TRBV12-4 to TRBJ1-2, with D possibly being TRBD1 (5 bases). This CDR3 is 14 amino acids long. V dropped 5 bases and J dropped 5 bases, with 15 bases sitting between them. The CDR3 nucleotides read TGTGCCAGCAGTCTCCAGGGCTTTAATTATGGCTACACCTTC. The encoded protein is CASSLQGFNYGYTF.

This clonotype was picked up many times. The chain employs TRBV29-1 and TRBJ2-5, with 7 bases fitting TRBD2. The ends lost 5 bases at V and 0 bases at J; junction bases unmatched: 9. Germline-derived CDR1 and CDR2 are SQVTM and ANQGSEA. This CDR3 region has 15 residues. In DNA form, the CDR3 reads TGCAGCGTTTCAGGCGGGGGAAACGACCAAGAGACCCAGTACTTC. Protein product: CSVSGGGNDQETQYF.

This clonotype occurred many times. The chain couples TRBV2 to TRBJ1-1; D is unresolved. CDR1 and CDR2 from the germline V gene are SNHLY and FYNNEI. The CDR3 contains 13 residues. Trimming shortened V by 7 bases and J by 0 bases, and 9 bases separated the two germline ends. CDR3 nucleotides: TGTGCCAGCAAAGGGAGGATGAACACTGAAGCTTTCTTT. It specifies CASKGRMNTEAFF.

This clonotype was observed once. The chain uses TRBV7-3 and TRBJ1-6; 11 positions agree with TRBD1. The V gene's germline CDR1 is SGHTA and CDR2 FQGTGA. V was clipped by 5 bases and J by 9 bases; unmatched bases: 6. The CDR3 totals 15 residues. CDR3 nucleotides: TGTGCCAGCAGCCTAGCGGGACAGGGGGTTTCACCCCTCCACTTT. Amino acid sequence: CASSLAGQGVSPLHF. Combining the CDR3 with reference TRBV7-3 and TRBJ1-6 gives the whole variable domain GAGVSQTPSNKVTEKGKYVELRCDPISGHTALYWYRQSLGQGPEFLIYFQGTGAADDSGLPNDRFFAVRPEGSVSTLKIQRTERGDSAVYLCASSLAGQGVSPLHFGNGTRLTVT.

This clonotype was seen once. The CDR3 loop is CSATAGGPANEQYF. The CDR3 nucleotides are TGCAGTGCAACAGCGGGAGGGCCGGCCAATGAGCAGTACTTC. The chain joins TRBV20-1 to TRBJ2-7; TRBD2 agrees at 10 bases. CDR1 is DFQATT and CDR2 is SNEGSKA in the germline V gene (reference sequence). The CDR3 has 14 amino acids. V lost 6 bases and J lost 7; bases outside the gene matches: 12.

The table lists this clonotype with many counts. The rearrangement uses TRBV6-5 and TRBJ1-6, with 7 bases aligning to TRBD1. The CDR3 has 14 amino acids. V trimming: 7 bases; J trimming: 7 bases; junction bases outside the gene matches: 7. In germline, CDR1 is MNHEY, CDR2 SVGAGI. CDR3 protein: CASNPTGRNSPLHF. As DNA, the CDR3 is TGTGCCAGCAATCCGACAGGGCGGAATTCACCCCTCCACTTT.

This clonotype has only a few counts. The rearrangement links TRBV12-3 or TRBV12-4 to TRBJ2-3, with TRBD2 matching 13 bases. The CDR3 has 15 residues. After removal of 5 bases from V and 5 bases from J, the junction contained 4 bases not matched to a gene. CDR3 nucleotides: TGTGCCAGCAGTACCCGACTAGCGGGAGGAGATACGCAGTATTTT. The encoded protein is CASSTRLAGGDTQYF.